These T cell receptor beta chains were read from a single sample in a study of blood T cell repertoires in COVID-19. Sequenced by immunoSEQ multiplex PCR; TCRdb stores in-frame clones only, minus some. Of about 220,000 clones listed, 80% are singletons. Sequenced sample: peripheral blood. These receptors were collected from a human donor in a cohort sampled during active COVID-19. Both conserved end residues are part of each CDR3. D genes are given only for firm matches. Size is stated for part of the rows, as once, few or many counts, or as a class when the clone is expanded.

TRBJ2-5 | NA | TRBV4-3 | TRBD2 | CASSQEASGALAKTQYF | TGCGCCAGCAGCCAAGAGGCTAGCGGGGCACTGGCGAAGACCCAGTACTTC
TRBJ2-7 | NA | TRBV25-1 | NA | CASSEGGGNSYEQYF | TGTGCCAGCAGTGAGGGAGGGGGGAACTCCTACGAGCAGTACTTC
TRBJ2-5 | NA | TRBV20-1 | TRBD1 | CSASGDRGHQTQYF | TGCAGTGCTAGTGGGGACAGGGGGCATCAGACCCAGTACTTC
TRBJ2-2 | few | TRBV5-6 | NA | CASSLGWLGELFF | TGTGCCAGCAGCTTGGGGTGGCTCGGGGAGCTGTTTTTT
TRBJ1-1 | NA | TRBV7-2 | TRBD1 | CASSFSGGEGAFF | TGTGCCAGCAGCTTCTCAGGGGGAGAGGGAGCTTTCTTT
TRBJ2-7 | NA | TRBV7-2 | TRBD2 | CASAYIGVASGSLYEQYF | TGTGCCAGCGCTTATATAGGGGTGGCTAGCGGGAGCCTCTACGAGCAGTACTTC
TRBJ2-7 | NA | TRBV28 | TRBD2 | CASSSPGGPRYEQYF | TGTGCCAGCAGTTCCCCGGGGGGGCCACGCTACGAGCAGTACTTC
TRBJ2-4 | NA | TRBV18 | TRBD2 | CASSPQRLAGGGGNIQYF | TGTGCCAGCTCACCCCAGCGGCTAGCGGGAGGAGGGGGGAACATTCAGTACTTC
TRBJ2-3 | NA | TRBV6-5 | NA | CASRQTGARDTQYF | TGTGCCAGCAGACAGACTGGGGCGAGGGATACGCAGTATTTT
TRBJ2-3 | NA | TRBV16 | TRBD1 | CASSQSSVWDRGTDTQYF | TGTGCCAGCAGCCAATCTTCGGTTTGGGACAGAGGCACAGATACGCAGTATTTT
TRBJ1-5 | NA | TRBV6-2/TRBV6-3 | NA | CASSYSGRGGQPQHF | TGTGCCAGCAGTTACTCGGGGAGGGGTGGGCAGCCCCAGCATTTT
TRBJ2-1 | NA | TRBV4-3 | NA | CASSLTQGREQFF | TGCGCCAGCAGCCTTACCCAGGGGCGGGAGCAGTTCTTC
TRBJ1-3 | few | TRBV5-8 | TRBD1 | CASSRDRDSGNTIYF | TGTGCCAGCAGCCGGGACAGGGACTCTGGAAACACCATATATTTT
TRBJ1-6 | NA | TRBV28 | NA | CASSLVRGASPNSPLHF | TGTGCCAGCAGCTTAGTGCGGGGGGCTTCACCTAATTCACCCCTCCACTTT
TRBJ2-1 | NA | TRBV19 | TRBD2 | CASSIPSGSSYNEQFF | TGTGCCAGTAGTATCCCCAGCGGGAGCTCCTACAATGAGCAGTTCTTC
TRBJ1-2 | NA | TRBV5-6 | TRBD1 | CASSLSGTAYGYTF | TGTGCCAGCAGCTTGTCTGGGACAGCCTATGGCTACACCTTC
TRBJ1-5 | NA | TRBV5-4 | TRBD1 | CASSRQGTGNQPQHF | TGTGCCAGCAGCCGACAGGGGACGGGCAATCAGCCCCAGCATTTT
TRBJ1-2 | NA | TRBV5-6 | TRBD1 | CASSGGTGGTRGYTF | TGTGCCAGCAGCGGAGGGACAGGGGGGACCAGGGGCTACACCTTC
TRBJ2-7 | NA | TRBV25-1 | TRBD1 | CANKGGTGDYYEQYF | TGTGCCAACAAAGGGGGGACAGGGGACTACTACGAGCAGTACTTC
TRBJ1-5 | NA | TRBV2 | TRBD1 | CASAGTENQPQHF | TGTGCCAGCGCCGGGACAGAGAATCAGCCCCAGCATTTT
TRBJ1-3 | NA | TRBV27 | NA | CASSSHSGNTIYF | TGTGCCAGCAGTTCCCACTCTGGAAACACCATATATTTT
TRBJ2-3 | NA | TRBV3-1/TRBV3-2 | NA | CASSQQGRTQYF | TGTGCCAGCAGCCAACAGGGTCGGACGCAGTATTTT
TRBJ1-5 | NA | TRBV27 | NA | CASSPPGRIGQPQHF | TGTGCCAGCAGTCCCCCCGGAAGAATCGGGCAGCCCCAGCATTTT
TRBJ2-1 | few | TRBV11-3 | NA | CASSFGGTPPYNEQFF | TGTGCCAGCAGCTTTGGCGGGACGCCTCCCTACAATGAGCAGTTCTTC
TRBJ1-2 | NA | TRBV25-1 | TRBD1 | CASSLPGQGSGYTF | TGTGCCAGCAGTCTACCGGGACAGGGCTCTGGCTACACCTTC
TRBJ2-3 | NA | TRBV5-6 | TRBD1 | CASSRDSADTQYF | TGTGCCAGCAGCAGGGACAGTGCAGATACGCAGTATTTT
TRBJ1-2 | once | TRBV7-2 | NA | CASSFQANYGYTF | TGTGCCAGCAGTTTTCAGGCAAACTATGGCTACACCTTC
TRBJ2-2 | NA | TRBV7-2 | TRBD2 | CASSLTSGLNTGELFF | TGTGCCAGCAGCTTAACTAGCGGGTTGAACACCGGGGAGCTGTTTTTT
TRBJ1-5 | NA | TRBV27 | TRBD1 | CASSVRDSRLQPQHF | TGTGCCAGCAGTGTTCGGGACAGCCGCCTGCAGCCCCAGCATTTT
TRBJ2-5 | NA | TRBV7-8 | NA | CASRHLGGRWETQYF | TGTGCCAGCAGACACCTTGGAGGGCGATGGGAGACCCAGTACTTC
TRBJ1-5 | NA | TRBV6-5 | TRBD1 | CASSRQGRSNQPQHF | TGTGCCAGCAGTCGACAGGGGAGGTCTAATCAGCCCCAGCATTTT
TRBJ2-1 | NA | TRBV29-1 | NA | CSGDTTRFNEQFF | TGCAGCGGGGACACCACTCGCTTCAATGAGCAGTTCTTC
TRBJ2-3 | NA | TRBV12-5 | TRBD1 | CASGTGTGSDTQYF | TGTGCTAGTGGAACCGGGACAGGGTCAGATACGCAGTATTTT
TRBJ2-6 | many | TRBV19 | TRBD1 | CATAPGTGGSGANVLTF | TGTGCCACCGCCCCCGGGACAGGAGGCTCTGGGGCCAACGTCCTGACTTTC
TRBJ2-7 | NA | TRBV11-3 | NA | CASSFKYGGIHEQYF | TGTGCCAGCAGCTTTAAGTACGGCGGCATCCACGAGCAGTACTTC
TRBJ1-3 | NA | TRBV6-5 | TRBD1 | CASSPDGTAGNTIYF | TGTGCCAGCAGCCCCGATGGGACAGCTGGAAACACCATATATTTT
TRBJ1-2 | once | TRBV29-1 | NA | CSVEEEQVYGYTF | TGCAGCGTTGAAGAAGAACAGGTATATGGCTACACCTTC
TRBJ2-7 | NA | TRBV5-1 | TRBD1 | CASSWDRGGYEQYF | TGCGCCAGCAGCTGGGACAGGGGAGGCTACGAGCAGTACTTC
TRBJ1-5 | NA | TRBV29-1 | TRBD1 | CSAWTGGQPQHF | TGCAGCGCTTGGACAGGGGGTCAGCCCCAGCATTTT
TRBJ1-5 | NA | TRBV28 | NA | CASSLLGGGNQPQHF | TGTGCCAGCAGTTTATTGGGGGGGGGCAATCAGCCCCAGCATTTT
TRBJ2-7 | NA | TRBV4-1 | TRBD1 | CASSQPDRGVEQYF | TGCGCCAGCAGCCAACCCGACAGGGGGGTCGAGCAGTACTTC
TRBJ2-7 | few | TRBV27 | TRBD2 | CASSRLAGQGYEQYF | TGTGCCAGCAGTCGCTTAGCGGGTCAAGGGTACGAGCAGTACTTC
TRBJ1-1 | NA | TRBV29-1 | TRBD1 | CSVRTGGENTEAFF | TGCAGCGTTCGGACAGGGGGCGAGAACACTGAAGCTTTCTTT
TRBJ1-2 | NA | TRBV4-3 | TRBD1 | CASSPGTGGMKSGYTF | TGCGCCAGCAGCCCCGGGACAGGGGGAATGAAGAGCGGCTACACCTTC
TRBJ1-5 | NA | TRBV27 | NA | CASSFAASNQPQHF | TGTGCCAGCAGTTTTGCCGCGAGCAATCAGCCCCAGCATTTT
TRBJ2-6 | NA | TRBV19 | TRBD2 | CASSTTGGASSGANVLTF | TGTGCCAGTAGCACGACGGGAGGAGCGAGCTCTGGGGCCAACGTCCTGACTTTC
TRBJ1-1 | NA | TRBV3-1/TRBV3-2 | TRBD1 | CASSGQGYTEAFF | TGTGCCAGCAGCGGACAGGGCTACACTGAAGCTTTCTTT
TRBJ2-5 | NA | TRBV19 | NA | CASSGGAGETQYF | TGTGCCAGTAGTGGAGGGGCTGGTGAGACCCAGTACTTC
TRBJ2-2 | NA | TRBV6-4 | TRBD1 | CASSGQGSSGELFF | TGTGCCAGCTCGGGACAGGGGTCCTCCGGGGAGCTGTTTTTT